The clone carrying this T cell receptor beta chain came up a few times. Its antigen is undetermined. This sample stems from a study of spatial heterogeneity in lung cancer. Germline CDR1 and CDR2: MNHEY and SVGEGT. This CDR3 comprises 15 residues. V dropped 7 bases and J dropped 4; count of bases not matched to a gene: 11. Study-wide points: Ubiquitous expanded TCR counts tracked ubiquitous nonsynonymous mutations; regional expanded TCR counts tracked regional nonsynonymous mutations. Alpha chain coverage of tumor T cells was estimated at 6% to 8%, and beta chain coverage at 12% to 15%. Counts that tracked tumor mutation counts were those of expanded intratumoral alpha and beta TCRs.

A unique molecular identifier was attached to every TCR cDNA molecule. TCRdb passed the 5' RACE reads through MiXCR, listing each CDR3 protein once. The sample has 10,000 to 14,000 distinct CDR3 sequences, roughly an eighth seen once. Described time point: sample taken at primary tumor resection. The input material, whole RNA from tumor, nontumor lung or frozen PBMC, was sequenced unsorted. This sequence originates from a female donor with early-stage non-small cell lung cancer. Sequenced here: lung tumor tissue, sampled at surgery. The chain carries TRBV6-2 or TRBV6-3 and TRBJ2-3, with 7 nucleotides matching TRBD2. The CDR3 DNA reads as TGTGCCAGCAAGGATAGTGCGGGAGTGGCAGATACGCAGTATTTT. Protein: CASKDSAGVADTQYF.